These 3 T cell receptor beta chains were all obtained from the same sample, sequenced in a study of T cell changes during pregnancy in multiple sclerosis. Clones were read by immunoSEQ multiplex PCR, and TCRdb kept only the in-frame ones, dropping some. This sample has roughly 75,000 clones; 80% to 95% occur once, and the top ten carry roughly 1.9%. This material consisted of peripheral blood, taken in the third trimester of pregnancy. Source of these receptors: a female donor in good health, enrolled as a control in a pregnancy study.

This CDR3 is CASSPDRANTGELFF. The CDR3 DNA reads as TGTGCCAGCAGCCCGGACAGGGCGAACACCGGGGAGCTGTTTTTT. The chain links TRBV7-3 to TRBJ2-2; 8 nucleotides match TRBD1. The CDR3 runs 15 residues. Germline assignment: CDR1 SGHTA and CDR2 FQGTGA. With V trimmed by 5 bases and J by 0 bases, 2 bases remained unmatched.

The V and J genes are TRBV12-5 and TRBJ2-1; 10 bases are shared with TRBD2. The CDR3 is 18 amino acids. The J segment lost 5 bases and the V segment lost 4 bases, leaving 14 bases of the junction unmatched. The germline V gene encodes CDR1 LGHNT and CDR2 FRNRAP. This CDR3 is CASGSKIQSGGAHNEQFF. CDR3 in DNA: TGTGCTAGTGGTTCCAAAATCCAAAGCGGGGGGGCCCACAATGAGCAGTTCTTC.

V and J are TRBV4-2 and TRBJ2-5; 8 nucleotides agree with TRBD2. CDR1 and CDR2 from the germline V gene are LGHNA and YNFKEQ. V shed 3 bases and J 2 bases; nucleotides not matched to a gene: 8. There are 16 residues in the CDR3. This CDR3 reads CASSQQVAGGQETQYF. In nucleotides, the CDR3 is TGTGCCAGCAGCCAGCAAGTGGCGGGAGGTCAAGAGACCCAGTACTTC.